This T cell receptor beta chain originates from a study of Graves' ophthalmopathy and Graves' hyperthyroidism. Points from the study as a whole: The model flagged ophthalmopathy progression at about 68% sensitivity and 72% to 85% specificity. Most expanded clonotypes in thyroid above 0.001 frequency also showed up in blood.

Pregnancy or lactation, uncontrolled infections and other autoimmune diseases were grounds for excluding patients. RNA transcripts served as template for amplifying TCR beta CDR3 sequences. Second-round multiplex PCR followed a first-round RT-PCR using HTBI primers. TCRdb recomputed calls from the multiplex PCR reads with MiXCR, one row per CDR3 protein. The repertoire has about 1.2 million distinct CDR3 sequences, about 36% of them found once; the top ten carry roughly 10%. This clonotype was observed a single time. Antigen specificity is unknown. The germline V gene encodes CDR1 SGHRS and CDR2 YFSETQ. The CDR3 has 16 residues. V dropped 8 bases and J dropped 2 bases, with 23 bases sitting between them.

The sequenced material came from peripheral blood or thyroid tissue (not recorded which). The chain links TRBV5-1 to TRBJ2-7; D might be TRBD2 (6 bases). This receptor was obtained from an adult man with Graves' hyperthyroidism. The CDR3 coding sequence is TGCGCCAGTAGTAGAAGCCCCGGGGGTCGGACCTACGAGCAGTACTTC. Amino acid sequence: CASSRSPGGRTYEQYF.